This T cell receptor (beta chain) was recovered during a study of brain T cells in children with intractable seizures. Noted time point: blood from clinic visit 5 months post-surgery; TSC patient then seizure free. At least one anti-epileptic drug was given before surgery. Using immunoSEQ multiplex PCR, the repertoire was profiled, and TCRdb retains in-frame clones only, with some absent. The sample carries about 350,000 clones, approximately 93% recorded once. The CDR3 contains 13 residues. Germline CDR1 MNHNY, CDR2 SVGAGI (reference sequence). V lost 6 bases to trimming and J lost 8 bases, with 14 bases between them.

This rearrangement joins TRBV6-6 to TRBJ2-4; a possible D gene is TRBD2 (5 bases). The sequencing here drew on peripheral blood, taken about 5 months after surgery. This clonotype originated in a boy under two years old with tuberous sclerosis and intractable seizures. This CDR3 reads CASSPRFGDIQYF. CDR3 in DNA: TGTGCCAGCAGCCCTAGGTTCGGGGACATTCAGTACTTC.